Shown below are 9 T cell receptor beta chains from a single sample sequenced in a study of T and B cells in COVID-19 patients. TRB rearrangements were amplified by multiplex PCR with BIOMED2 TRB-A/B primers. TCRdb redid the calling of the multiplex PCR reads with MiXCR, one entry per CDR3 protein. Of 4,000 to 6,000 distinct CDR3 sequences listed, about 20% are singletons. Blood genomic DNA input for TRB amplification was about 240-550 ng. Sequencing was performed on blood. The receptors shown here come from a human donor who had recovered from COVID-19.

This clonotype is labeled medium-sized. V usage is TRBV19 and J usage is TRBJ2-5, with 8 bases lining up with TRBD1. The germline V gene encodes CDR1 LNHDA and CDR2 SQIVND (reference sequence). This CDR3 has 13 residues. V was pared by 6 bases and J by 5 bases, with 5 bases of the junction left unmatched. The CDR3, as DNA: TGTGCCAGTAGGAACACAGGGGGGGAGACCCAGTACTTC. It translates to CASRNTGGETQYF.

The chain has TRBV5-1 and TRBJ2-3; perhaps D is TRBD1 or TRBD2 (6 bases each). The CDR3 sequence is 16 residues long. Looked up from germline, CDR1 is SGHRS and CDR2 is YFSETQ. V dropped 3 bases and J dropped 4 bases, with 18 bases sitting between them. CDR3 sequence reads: CASSSLQGGGADTQYF. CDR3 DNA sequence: TGCGCCAGCAGCTCGTTACAGGGAGGTGGCGCAGATACGCAGTATTTT.

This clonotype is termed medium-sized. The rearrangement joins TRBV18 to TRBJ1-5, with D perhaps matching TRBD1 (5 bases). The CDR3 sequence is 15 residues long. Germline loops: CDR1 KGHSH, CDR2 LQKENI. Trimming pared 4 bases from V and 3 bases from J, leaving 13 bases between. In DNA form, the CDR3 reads TGTGCCAGCTCACGGGGGGGAGTCGACAATCAGCCCCAGCATTTT. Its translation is CASSRGGVDNQPQHF.

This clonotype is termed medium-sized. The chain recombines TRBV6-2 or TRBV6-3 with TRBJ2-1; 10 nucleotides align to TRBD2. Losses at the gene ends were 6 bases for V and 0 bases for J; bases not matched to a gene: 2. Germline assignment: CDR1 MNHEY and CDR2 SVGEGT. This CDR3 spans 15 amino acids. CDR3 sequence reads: CASRASGSSYNEQFF. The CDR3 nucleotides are TGTGCCAGCAGGGCTAGCGGGAGCTCCTACAATGAGCAGTTCTTC.

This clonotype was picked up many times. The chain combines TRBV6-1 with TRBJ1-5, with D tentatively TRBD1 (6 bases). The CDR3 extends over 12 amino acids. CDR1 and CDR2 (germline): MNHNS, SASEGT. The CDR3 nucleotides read TGTGCGGGGGCGGTAACGAATCAGCCCCAGCATTTT. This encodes CAGAVTNQPQHF.

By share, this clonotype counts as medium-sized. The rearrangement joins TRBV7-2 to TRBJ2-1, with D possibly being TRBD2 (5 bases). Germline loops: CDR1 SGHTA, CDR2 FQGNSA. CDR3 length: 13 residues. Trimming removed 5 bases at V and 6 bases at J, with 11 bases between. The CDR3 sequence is CASSPPSLNEQFF. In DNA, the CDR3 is TGTGCCAGCAGCCCCCCTAGCCTCAATGAGCAGTTCTTC.

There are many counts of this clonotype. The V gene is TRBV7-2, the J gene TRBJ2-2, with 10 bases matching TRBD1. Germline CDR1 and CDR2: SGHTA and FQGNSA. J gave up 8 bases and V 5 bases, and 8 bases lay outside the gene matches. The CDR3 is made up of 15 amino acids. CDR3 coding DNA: TGTGCCAGCAGCGCTGACAGGGGGCTAAATGGGGAGCTGTTTTTT. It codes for CASSADRGLNGELFF.

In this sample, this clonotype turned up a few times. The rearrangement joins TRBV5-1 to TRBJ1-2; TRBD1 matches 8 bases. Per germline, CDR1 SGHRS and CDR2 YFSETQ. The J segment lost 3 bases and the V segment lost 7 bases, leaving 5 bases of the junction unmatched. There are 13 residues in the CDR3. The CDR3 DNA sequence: TGCGCCAGCCGAGGGACAGGCCACTATGGCTACACCTTC. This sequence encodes CASRGTGHYGYTF. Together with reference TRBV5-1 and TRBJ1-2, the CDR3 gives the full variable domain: KAGVTQTPRYLIKTRGQQVTLSCSPISGHRSVSWYQQTPGQGLQFLFEYFSETQRNKGNFPGRFSGRQFSNSRSEMNVSTLELGDSALYLCASRGTGHYGYTFGSGTRLTVV.

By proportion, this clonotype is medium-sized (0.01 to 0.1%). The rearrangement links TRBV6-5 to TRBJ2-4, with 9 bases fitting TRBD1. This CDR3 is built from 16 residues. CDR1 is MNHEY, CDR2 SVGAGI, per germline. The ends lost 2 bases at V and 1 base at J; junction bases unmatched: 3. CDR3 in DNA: TGTGCCAGCAGTTACACTGGGACAGGGGCCAAAAACATTCAGTACTTC. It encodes CASSYTGTGAKNIQYF.